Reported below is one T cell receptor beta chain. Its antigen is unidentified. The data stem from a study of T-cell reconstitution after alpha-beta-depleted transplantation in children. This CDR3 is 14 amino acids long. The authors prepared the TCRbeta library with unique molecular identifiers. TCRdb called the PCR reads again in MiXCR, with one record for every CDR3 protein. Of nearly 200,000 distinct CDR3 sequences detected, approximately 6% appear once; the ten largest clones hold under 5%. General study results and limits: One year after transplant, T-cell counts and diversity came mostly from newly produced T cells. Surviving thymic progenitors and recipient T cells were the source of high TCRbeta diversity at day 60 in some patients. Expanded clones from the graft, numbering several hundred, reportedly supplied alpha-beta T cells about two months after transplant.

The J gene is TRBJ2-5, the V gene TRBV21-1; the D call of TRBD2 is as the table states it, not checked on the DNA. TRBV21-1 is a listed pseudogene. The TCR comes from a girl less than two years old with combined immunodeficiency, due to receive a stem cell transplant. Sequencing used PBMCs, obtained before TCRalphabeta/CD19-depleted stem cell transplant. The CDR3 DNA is TGTGCCAGCAGCAACCTAACTAGACAAGAGACCCAGTACTTC. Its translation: CASSNLTRQETQYF.